Listed below are T cell receptor beta chains from one sample, sequenced in a study of patients and donors after allogeneic stem cell transplantation. TCRdb re-called the RT-PCR reads through MiXCR, storing one row per CDR3 protein. The sample contains more than 850,000 distinct CDR3 sequences, roughly 17% of which appear only once. The sample was blood, either unsorted or a sorted T cell fraction (not recorded which). Receptors were obtained from a human donor who was either an allogeneic HSCT recipient or a stem cell or donor lymphocyte infusion donor (not recorded which). It is not recorded whose cells these are; they may come from a transplant donor. Each CDR3 is given with its conserved first and last residue. The D gene is left open where the match is weak. For some rows the clone size is stated as once, few or many, or as a class when expanded; others skip it.

TGTGCCAGCAGTTCCCGGGCCAGAACTCTAGCTTTCTTT	CASSSRARTLAFF	NA	TRBV12-3/TRBV12-4	TRBJ1-1	NA
TGTGCCAGCAGCTTAGTTGGCAGGGATGGTGGCTACACCTTC	CASSLVGRDGGYTF	NA	TRBV7-6	TRBJ1-2	NA
TGCAGTGCTAGAGATATTCGGCAGGCCACAGATACGCAGTATTTT	CSARDIRQATDTQYF	NA	TRBV20-1	TRBJ2-3	NA
TGTGCCAGCTCACGGACCGAAGAGAACACTGAAGCTTTCTTT	CASSRTEENTEAFF	NA	TRBV18	TRBJ1-1	NA
TGCGCCAGCAGCTTGGGCCTCCGGACTAGCGGGTTCTACAATGAGCAGTTCTTC	CASSLGLRTSGFYNEQFF	TRBD2	TRBV5-1	TRBJ2-1	NA
TGCGCCAGCAGCACCGGGACAGGGGTCTATAATTCACCCCTCCACTTT	CASSTGTGVYNSPLHF	TRBD1	TRBV5-1	TRBJ1-6	few
TGCAGCGTTGAAATGGCGGCGAGGCAGTACTTC	CSVEMAARQYF	NA	TRBV29-1	TRBJ2-7	NA
TGTGCCAGCAGGGGACCAAACGGTCAGCCCCAGCATTTT	CASRGPNGQPQHF	NA	TRBV6-1	TRBJ1-5	many
TGCGCCAGCAGCTTCACAGGGAAGGACACTGAAGCTTTCTTT	CASSFTGKDTEAFF	NA	TRBV5-1	TRBJ1-1	NA
TGTGCCAGCAGTGTTAAGCGTTCCTACAATGAGCAGTTCTTC	CASSVKRSYNEQFF	NA	TRBV2	TRBJ2-1	many